Listed below are T cell receptor beta chains from one sample, sequenced in a study of T cell responses to AZD1222 COVID-19 vaccine. TCRdb's table, derived via immunoSEQ multiplex PCR, lists solely in-frame clones and lacks some. The table shows about 72,000 clones, with around 90% occurring only once. The sequencing used peripheral blood, collected on day 0 of AZD1222 vaccination. All receptors come from an adult in good health. The CDR3 runs from the conserved cysteine through the conserved F or W. The D gene is left open where the match is weak. The size entry is marked missing in some rows and otherwise reads once, few, many or a size class.

D gene,J gene,CDR3 length,V gene,clone size,CDR3 protein,CDR3 DNA
.,TRBJ1-2,13,TRBV29-1,few,CSVVGGKEGGYTF,TGCAGCGTTGTCGGGGGAAAGGAGGGCGGCTACACCTTC
TRBD1,TRBJ2-1,14,TRBV28,.,CASIKGARLDEQFF,TGTGCCAGCATTAAGGGGGCGCGGTTGGATGAGCAGTTCTTC
.,TRBJ2-3,16,TRBV30,.,CAWSVGSRRGPDTQYF,TGTGCCTGGAGTGTAGGTAGTCGCAGGGGCCCAGATACGCAGTATTTT
.,TRBJ1-1,13,TRBV11-1,.,CASSYTGFTEAFF,TGTGCCAGCAGCTACACAGGGTTTACTGAAGCTTTCTTT
.,TRBJ2-7,13,TRBV27,.,CASSFTGPYEQYF,TGTGCCAGCAGTTTCACAGGACCTTACGAGCAGTACTTC
TRBD1,TRBJ2-7,15,TRBV5-1,.,CASSPGTVSAYEQYF,TGCGCCAGCAGCCCGGGGACAGTATCTGCCTACGAGCAGTACTTC
.,TRBJ1-5,13,TRBV20-1,.,CSASGQPREPQHF,TGCAGTGCTAGTGGACAACCTCGGGAGCCCCAGCATTTT
.,TRBJ1-1,14,TRBV7-9,few,CASSLEGSYTEAFF,TGTGCCAGCAGCTTAGAGGGCAGCTACACTGAAGCTTTCTTT
TRBD2,TRBJ2-4,17,TRBV5-1,.,CASSQRGLAGEQNIQYF,TGCGCCAGCAGCCAAAGAGGTCTAGCGGGGGAACAAAACATTCAGTACTTC
.,TRBJ2-7,15,TRBV7-3,.,CASSPSGGKTDEQYF,TGTGCCAGCAGCCCCTCCGGGGGAAAGACGGACGAGCAGTACTTC
.,TRBJ2-7,15,TRBV5-1,.,CASTDPSGRPYEQYF,TGCGCCAGCACCGACCCTTCGGGACGCCCCTACGAGCAGTACTTC
.,TRBJ1-1,13,TRBV10-3,.,CAISGRPNTEAFF,TGTGCCATCAGTGGCCGGCCGAACACTGAAGCTTTCTTT
.,TRBJ1-6,13,TRBV12-3/TRBV12-4,.,CASSLHRDSPLHF,TGTGCCAGCAGTTTACACAGGGATTCACCCCTCCACTTT
.,TRBJ1-3,16,TRBV10-3,.,CAISGASRISGNTIYF,TGTGCCATCAGTGGGGCTAGCCGAATCTCTGGAAACACCATATATTTT
TRBD2,TRBJ2-5,16,TRBV29-1,once,CSVESTSGGPGETQYF,TGCAGCGTTGAATCAACTAGCGGGGGGCCGGGGGAGACCCAGTACTTC
.,TRBJ1-6,15,TRBV6-5,.,CASSYSTAPNSPLHF,TGTGCCAGCAGTTACTCGACGGCTCCTAATTCACCCCTCCACTTT
TRBD1,TRBJ1-6,18,TRBV3-1/TRBV3-2,.,CASSQYSSGTGFGSPLHF,TGTGCCAGCAGCCAATACTCTTCCGGGACAGGGTTTGGTTCACCCCTCCACTTT
.,TRBJ2-7,12,TRBV28,.,CASSLLRDEQYF,TGTGCCAGCAGCCTCCTCAGGGACGAGCAGTACTTC
TRBD1,TRBJ1-1,14,TRBV9,.,CASSPRTGAPRAFF,TGTGCCAGCAGCCCTCGGACAGGGGCCCCGAGGGCTTTCTTT
.,TRBJ1-6,13,TRBV2,.,CASSAQQGRPLHF,TGTGCCAGCAGTGCACAACAGGGCCGACCTCTCCACTTT
.,TRBJ2-6,15,TRBV10-3,.,CAINGWGSGANVLTF,TGTGCCATCAACGGTTGGGGCTCTGGGGCCAACGTCCTGACTTTC
.,TRBJ1-1,11,TRBV30,.,CAWILGREAFF,TGTGCCTGGATATTAGGGCGTGAAGCTTTCTTT
.,TRBJ2-5,15,TRBV11-2,few,CASSLGTDPPETQYF,TGTGCCAGCAGCTTAGGGACCGACCCCCCGGAGACCCAGTACTTC
.,TRBJ1-2,16,TRBV11-2,once,CASSLVVGPGNYGYTF,TGTGCCAGCAGCTTAGTAGTTGGCCCGGGAAACTATGGCTACACCTTC
.,TRBJ2-3,14,TRBV18,once,CASSQPGGRDTQYF,TGTGCCAGCTCCCAACCCGGGGGCCGCGATACGCAGTATTTT
.,TRBJ1-6,14,TRBV19,.,CASSMMVSNSPLHF,TGTGCCAGTAGTATGATGGTCAGCAATTCACCCCTCCACTTT
.,TRBJ2-2,13,TRBV7-3,.,CASSSSNTGELFF,TGTGCCAGCAGCTCTTCCAACACCGGGGAGCTGTTTTTT
.,TRBJ1-6,16,TRBV4-3,.,CASSQGAGNQNSPLHF,TGCGCCAGCAGCCAAGGGGCCGGGAACCAAAATTCACCCCTCCACTTT
.,TRBJ2-7,14,TRBV7-2,.,CASSLDVTRDEQYF,TGTGCCAGCAGCTTAGATGTCACGCGGGACGAGCAGTACTTC
.,TRBJ2-7,12,TRBV7-9,.,CASSLGVNEQYF,TGTGCCAGCAGCTTAGGGGTCAACGAGCAGTACTTC
.,TRBJ1-2,15,TRBV4-1,.,CASSQGPGINYGYTF,TGCGCCAGCAGCCAAGGGCCAGGGATTAACTATGGCTACACCTTC
.,TRBJ1-2,12,TRBV30,.,CAWSVRQYGYTF,TGTGCCTGGAGTGTACGGCAGTATGGCTACACCTTC
TRBD1,TRBJ2-5,15,TRBV7-8,.,CASSGRDRGGETQYF,TGTGCCAGCAGCGGACGGGACAGGGGTGGCGAGACCCAGTACTTC
.,TRBJ1-2,12,TRBV4-2,.,CASSQDTYGYTF,TGTGCCAGCAGCCAAGATACCTATGGCTACACCTTC
TRBD1,TRBJ1-1,13,TRBV10-3,.,CATEQGANTEAFF,TGTGCCACCGAACAGGGGGCGAACACTGAAGCTTTCTTT
.,TRBJ1-2,14,TRBV6-1,.,CASSEHGGGYGYTF,TGTGCCAGCAGTGAACACGGAGGAGGCTATGGCTACACCTTC
.,TRBJ2-7,13,TRBV18,.,CASSPTGHYEQYF,TGTGCCAGCTCACCAACGGGCCACTACGAGCAGTACTTC
.,TRBJ2-7,14,TRBV19,.,CASSITNLRDEQYF,TGTGCCAGTAGTATAACTAATCTACGAGACGAGCAGTACTTC
.,TRBJ1-2,14,TRBV27,.,CASSPQSGAYGYTF,TGTGCCAGCAGTCCGCAATCGGGAGCCTATGGCTACACCTTC
.,TRBJ1-2,14,TRBV5-6,.,CASSRDQLNYGYTF,TGTGCCAGCAGCCGGGACCAGTTAAACTATGGCTACACCTTC
.,TRBJ1-2,12,TRBV2,.,CASRVEGYGYTF,TGTGCCAGCAGGGTTGAGGGCTATGGCTACACCTTC
.,TRBJ1-5,15,TRBV5-1,.,CASSLGDTSNQPQHF,TGCGCCAGCAGCTTGGGAGACACAAGCAATCAGCCCCAGCATTTT
TRBD1,TRBJ1-3,16,TRBV14,.,CASSPRTGGFGNTIYF,TGTGCCAGCAGCCCTAGGACAGGGGGCTTTGGAAACACCATATATTTT
TRBD2,TRBJ2-3,16,TRBV9,.,CASSRTTSGVPDTQYF,TGTGCCAGCAGCCGCACGACTAGCGGGGTCCCAGATACGCAGTATTTT
.,TRBJ1-1,15,TRBV6-5,.,CASSTDGGSNTEAFF,TGTGCCAGCAGTACCGATGGAGGCTCGAACACTGAAGCTTTCTTT
.,TRBJ2-1,18,TRBV24-1,once,CATSETSKRILAYNEQFF,TGTGCCACCAGTGAGACCAGTAAAAGGATTTTGGCTTACAATGAGCAGTTCTTC
.,TRBJ1-1,14,TRBV12-5,.,CASGRALENTEAFF,TGTGCTAGTGGACGCGCTCTGGAGAACACTGAAGCTTTCTTT
TRBD1,TRBJ1-3,14,TRBV4-1,.,CASSYDRGRNTIYF,TGCGCCAGCAGCTATGACAGGGGTCGAAACACCATATATTTT
TRBD1,TRBJ1-2,15,TRBV18,.,CASSPTATGNYGYTF,TGTGCCAGCTCACCAACGGCGACAGGGAACTATGGCTACACCTTC
.,TRBJ2-5,13,TRBV5-4,.,CASSPDRKETQYF,TGTGCCAGCAGCCCGGACAGAAAAGAGACCCAGTACTTC
.,TRBJ1-4,18,TRBV21-1,.,CASSVVQDEVATNEKLFF,TGTGCCAGCAGTGTAGTACAGGACGAGGTTGCAACTAATGAAAAACTGTTTTTT
.,TRBJ2-1,9,TRBV19,.,CASSPRKFF,TGTGCCAGTAGCCCAAGGAAGTTCTTC
.,TRBJ1-2,13,TRBV19,.,CASLSPSGYGYTF,TGTGCCAGCCTGAGTCCCTCGGGCTATGGCTACACCTTC
.,TRBJ2-3,16,TRBV5-1,.,CASSLVGDPSTDTQYF,TGCGCCAGCAGCTTGGTAGGGGACCCTAGCACAGATACGCAGTATTTT
.,TRBJ1-5,15,TRBV10-3,.,CAISAPGQQIQPQHF,TGTGCCATCAGTGCGCCGGGGCAACAAATTCAGCCCCAGCATTTT